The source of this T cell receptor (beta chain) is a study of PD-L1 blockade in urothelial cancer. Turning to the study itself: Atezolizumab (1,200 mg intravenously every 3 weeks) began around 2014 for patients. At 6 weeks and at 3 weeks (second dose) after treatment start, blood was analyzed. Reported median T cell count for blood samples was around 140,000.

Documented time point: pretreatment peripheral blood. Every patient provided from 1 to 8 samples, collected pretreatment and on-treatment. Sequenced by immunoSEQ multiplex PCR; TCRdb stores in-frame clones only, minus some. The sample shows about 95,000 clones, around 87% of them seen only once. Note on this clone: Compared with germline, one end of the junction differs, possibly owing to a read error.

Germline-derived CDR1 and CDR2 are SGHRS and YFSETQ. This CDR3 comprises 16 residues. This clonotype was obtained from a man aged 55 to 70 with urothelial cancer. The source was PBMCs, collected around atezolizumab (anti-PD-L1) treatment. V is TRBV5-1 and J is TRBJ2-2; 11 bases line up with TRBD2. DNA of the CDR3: TGCGCCAGCAGCCCTTTGACTAGCGGGAACGCCGGGGAGCTGTTTTTT. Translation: CASSPLTSGNAGELFF.